This entry concerns a single TCR beta chain. The antigen it binds to is not known. Nothing much larger sits one base from this clone, and base qualities are not available. The germline V gene (reference sequence) gives CDR1 as LNHDA and CDR2 as SQIVND. The CDR3 covers 15 residues, taking in both the cysteine and the phenylalanine. CDR3 DNA only is kept here, 45 bases in frame from base 1. At the junction V is shortened by 1 base and J by 2 bases, with 11 bases in between. This record belongs to a study of cytomegalovirus exposure and HLA in healthy donors (dated by TCRdb to the late 2010s). For context, the study as a whole: In an earlier analysis of around 540 of the donors, approximately 300 Gb of sequence data and 90 million to 120 million unique TCR beta sequences from about 179 million T cells were reported. A later analysis re-examined previously published TCR beta repertoires from about 700 donors and added high-resolution HLA genotyping to investigate patterns of TCR occurrence. Among around 400 genotyped donors of the cohort, an average of around 240,000 unique TCR beta nucleotide sequences was sequenced per donor, of which about 18% were non-productive. A separate validation cohort of roughly 130 different subjects was used in addition to the 666-subject first cohort. Around 320 gigabases of sequencing data and tens of millions of unique TCR sequences were included in an early release covering roughly 700 HLA-typed donors. The study was designed to test whether signatures of past pathogen exposure could be identified by cataloging public T cell receptors. Typing coverage varied by locus: roughly 629-630 donors for A, B, C, DRB1 and DQB1; 500 to 550 for DQA1; some 610 for DPA1; approximately 490 for DPB1. A later genetic analysis used genome-wide SNP genotypes for 398 of the 666 donors, treating that subset as a discovery cohort. An earlier analysis of 587 of the donors used high-throughput TCR beta sequencing to judge whether each TCR beta V gene segment behaved as functional or pseudogenic. All discovery cohort repertoires had been generated using a single sequencing platform. Donor age, sex, ethnicity and CMV serostatus were collected together with the repertoire data. Of the 300 to 450 genotyped donors, 75% to 85% were placed in the genetic ancestry cluster associated with self-reported Caucasian donors. Because of strong linkage in the cohort, 4 to 6 DR-DQ haplotypes were treated as single units for association and clustering. Rather than drawing on any new phenotypic data, the later analysis identified candidate immune exposures from TCR beta sequences and the way those sequences occurred across donors. The study combined high-throughput TCR immunosequencing, statistical association of individual TCRs with disease status, and machine learning to predict cytomegalovirus infection status. HLA typing covered class I and class II loci at four-digit resolution. Using immunosequencing, the study profiled T cell repertoires from 500 to 800 subjects and related those repertoires to cytomegalovirus serostatus. Overall results and qualifications from the work: A later analysis found that most CMV-associated TCR beta chains appeared HLA-restricted, with HLA associations seemingly driven largely by CMV exposure. The classifier was reported to diagnose cytomegalovirus status with high specificity and sensitivity in both the original and validation cohorts. In vitro tests confirmed that a few of the cytomegalovirus-associated TCR beta chains recognize cytomegalovirus antigens. A further reported finding was that TCR beta sequences accurately predicted the HLA-A and HLA-B alleles for most subjects in the first cohort. In a later genetic analysis, fewer N-insertions in productive TCRs were reported among donors in an Asian-associated ancestry cluster than the approximately 670-donor mean. Correlated functional status among segregating V segments might be attributable to linkage disequilibrium, but an unknown experimental factor could not be ruled out. This cohort had only TCR beta chains sequenced, and the lack of alpha or paired-chain data limited which features could be detected. Because counts were too low, more than 15 rarely observed V segments, including chromosome 9 orphons, were excluded from the earlier analysis of 587 of the donors. In an earlier analysis of approximately 590 of the donors, most TCR beta V segments appeared in productive rearrangements about 87% or about 30% of the time, broadly matching IMGT annotations. According to a later analysis, TCR association rates differed among HLA loci, with DRB1 alleles showing the most associated TCRs and HLA-C alleles showing the fewest. CMV serostatus was the only immune exposure information available for the cohort. In the study, 150 to 200 TCR beta chains were listed as associated with cytomegalovirus. Across donors, most TCR sequences were observed very rarely, whereas some public TCRs were present in many individuals. In a later analysis, some 18,000 TCR beta sequences were associated with specific HLA alleles at a false discovery rate of 0.05. Some IMGT-functional V segments, including TRBV6-2 and TRBV6-3, could not be told apart with the 87-base-pair reads, so those segments were excluded. In a later genetic analysis, a missense DCLRE1C variant was associated with V-gene and J-gene trimming of TCR beta chains, and the association was replicated in an independent cohort. In a later analysis, HLA-associated TCR beta chains were found to be more clonally expanded and to have lower generation probabilities than equally common non-associated chains. Because some donors lacked HLA typing at each locus, the association tests relied only on the typed subset. Presence/absence analyses assumed roughly uniform sequencing depth across donors, an assumption that may not hold. The sequencing pipeline was judged likely to have produced a cluster of highly shared sequence variants as a technical artifact. Strong co-occurrence of HLA alleles, especially DR and DQ, made assigning TCR associations to individual alleles difficult. A later analysis reported that several top co-occurrence clusters appeared linked to parvovirus B19, influenza, CMV and Epstein-Barr virus. The authors suggested that the approach could potentially be extended to other disease states and immunological phenotypes.

The library was produced with the immunoSEQ multiplex PCR assay. For the multiplex PCR, a mixture combining 60 forward primers for TCR Vbeta segments and 13 reverse primers for TCR Jbeta segments was used. The CDR3 region of rearranged TCR beta genes was amplified from genomic DNA by a multiplex PCR assay. Amplified TCR beta libraries were sequenced as 87-base-pair reads on the Illumina HiSeq System. The authors processed their data as follows. Across the 600 to 700 repertoires, a later analysis counted some 81 million unique TCR beta chains, some 11 million of which were shared by at least two donors. Raw reads were error-corrected and collapsed into unique sequences by a nearest-neighbor algorithm in which closely related sequences were merged to remove PCR and sequencing errors. Alignment of CDR3 sequences to IMGT reference sequences was used to assign V, D and J gene segments. For a sequence to be retained, a match of at least six nucleotides to both a V gene segment and a J gene segment was required. A rearrangement was called productive if the CDR3 had no stop codons and remained in frame with V and J, and every other rearrangement was called non-productive. CDR3 was defined by IMGT convention, running from the second conserved V-encoded cysteine to the conserved J-encoded phenylalanine. Sequences without an unambiguous match to a single V gene segment were excluded from the earlier analysis of about 630 of the donors. An earlier analysis of around 600 of the donors classified V segments as functional when productive rearrangements were above 56.7% and as segregating when the standard deviation between donors was above 5%. A statistical classification framework was built to diagnose cytomegalovirus status from the catalog of TCR beta chain sequences. In a later analysis, V and J genes were assigned by comparing TCR nucleotide sequences against IMGT/GENE-DB human TR gene sequences. A later analysis assigned CDR3 sequences and most-parsimonious VDJ recombination scenarios with the TCRdist pipeline. In a later analysis, each TCR beta chain was defined by its CDR3 amino acid sequence together with its V-gene family, and reads lacking a unique V-gene family were excluded. To address suspected cross-contamination and a sequencing artifact, a later analysis removed a few hundred highly shared, low-generation-probability nucleotide sequences. A later analysis calculated a clonal expansion index for each public chain from normalized within-repertoire ranks of inferred template counts. Generation probabilities in a later analysis came from a VDJ recombination model fitted to out-of-frame rearrangements, and those results were checked against IGoR. A later analysis scored TCR-TCR, TCR-HLA and TCR-CMV co-occurrence with hypergeometric tests, applying a repertoire-size bias correction to TCR pairs. In a later analysis, false discovery rates were estimated by permuting HLA or CMV assignments 20 times. In a later analysis, co-occurring TCRs were grouped using DBSCAN, and TCRdist sequence similarity was added for clustering within HLA-allele-positive subsets. Repertoires with fewer than 30,000 or more than 120,000 public chains were left out of co-occurrence clustering, as were a handful of repertoires with anomalous nucleotide sharing. Held by TCRdb, this immuneACCESS table contains in-frame sequences only and omits some clones. Under half of the omission traces to an unresolved V gene where checked; the cause of the rest is unknown. V and J calls plus clone size are reproduced from that table; the DNA served to infer D and trimming. Recorded for this sample are 120,000 to 150,000 clones; over 80% of them occurred a single time. The ten largest make up 2.9% of the sample.

The cohort consisted of more than 650 healthy bone marrow donors. At the time of sampling, all cohort members were nominally healthy, though unrecorded immune exposures were likely present. The donor was CMV seronegative and was included in the group of 352 seronegative cohort members. Each donor provided a peripheral blood sample, and peripheral blood mononuclear cells were used for TCR beta sequencing. The Qiagen DNeasy Blood Extraction Kit was used to extract genomic DNA from the blood cell samples. The rearrangement combines TRBV19 with TRBJ1-2; the D segment could be TRBD1, given 5 matching bases. The sample consisted of PBMCs. This TCR came from a woman aged 25 to 45 in good health and CMV-seronegative. The bases read TGTGCCAGTAGTATAGTCGACAGCCTAAACTATGGCTACACCTTC. The resulting protein is CASSIVDSLNYGYTF.